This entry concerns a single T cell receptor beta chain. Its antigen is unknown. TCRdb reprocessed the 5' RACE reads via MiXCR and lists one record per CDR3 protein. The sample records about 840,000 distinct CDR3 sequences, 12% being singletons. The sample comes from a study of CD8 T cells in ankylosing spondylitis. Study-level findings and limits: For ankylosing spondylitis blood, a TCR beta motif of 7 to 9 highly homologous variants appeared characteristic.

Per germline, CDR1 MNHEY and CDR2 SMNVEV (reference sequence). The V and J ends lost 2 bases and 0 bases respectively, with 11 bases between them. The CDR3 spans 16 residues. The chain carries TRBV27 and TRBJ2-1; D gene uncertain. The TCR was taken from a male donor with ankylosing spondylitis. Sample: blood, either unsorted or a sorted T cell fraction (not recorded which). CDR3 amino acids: CASSLEVSSSYNEQFF. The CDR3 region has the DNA TGTGCCAGCAGTTTAGAGGTCAGCAGCTCCTACAATGAGCAGTTCTTC.